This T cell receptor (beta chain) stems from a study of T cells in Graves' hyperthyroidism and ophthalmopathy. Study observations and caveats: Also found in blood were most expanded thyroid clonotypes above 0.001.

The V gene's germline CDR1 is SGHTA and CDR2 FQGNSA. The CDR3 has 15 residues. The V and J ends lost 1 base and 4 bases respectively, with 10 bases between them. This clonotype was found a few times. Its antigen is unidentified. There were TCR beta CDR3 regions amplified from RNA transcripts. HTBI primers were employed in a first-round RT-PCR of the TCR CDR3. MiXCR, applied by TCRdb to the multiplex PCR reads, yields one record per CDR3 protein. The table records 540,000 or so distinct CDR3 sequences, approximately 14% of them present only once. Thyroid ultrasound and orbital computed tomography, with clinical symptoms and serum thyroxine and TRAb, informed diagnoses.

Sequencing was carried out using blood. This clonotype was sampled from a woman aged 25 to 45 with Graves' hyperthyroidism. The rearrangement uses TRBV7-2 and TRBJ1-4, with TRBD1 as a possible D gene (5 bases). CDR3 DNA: TGTGCCAGCAGCTTAGTCATGACAGTTAATGAAAAACTGTTTTTT. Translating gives CASSLVMTVNEKLFF.